This TCR beta chain is drawn from a study of response to subunit inactivated influenza vaccine. TCRdb itself ran the RT-PCR reads through MiXCR, one entry per CDR3 protein. Of about 780,000 distinct CDR3 sequences listed, approximately 18% are singletons. Broader study findings: Few new T cells, the authors suggested, are recruited by each seasonal influenza vaccination.

Note on this clonotype: Antigen: not known.

The length of the CDR3 is 16 residues. V lost 4 bases, J lost 4 bases, and 17 bases lay in between. CDR1 is SEHNR and CDR2 is FQNEAQ in the germline V gene (reference sequence). Sample: PBMCs from blood, taken roughly 5 days after vaccination. The J gene is TRBJ1-5, the V gene TRBV7-9; weak D call: TRBD1 (6 bases). The receptor comes from a man in his fifties or sixties who received an inactivated influenza vaccine. The CDR3: CASSSEPFQGNQPQHF. The CDR3 nucleotides read TGTGCCAGCAGCTCAGAACCATTTCAGGGGAATCAGCCCCAGCATTTT.